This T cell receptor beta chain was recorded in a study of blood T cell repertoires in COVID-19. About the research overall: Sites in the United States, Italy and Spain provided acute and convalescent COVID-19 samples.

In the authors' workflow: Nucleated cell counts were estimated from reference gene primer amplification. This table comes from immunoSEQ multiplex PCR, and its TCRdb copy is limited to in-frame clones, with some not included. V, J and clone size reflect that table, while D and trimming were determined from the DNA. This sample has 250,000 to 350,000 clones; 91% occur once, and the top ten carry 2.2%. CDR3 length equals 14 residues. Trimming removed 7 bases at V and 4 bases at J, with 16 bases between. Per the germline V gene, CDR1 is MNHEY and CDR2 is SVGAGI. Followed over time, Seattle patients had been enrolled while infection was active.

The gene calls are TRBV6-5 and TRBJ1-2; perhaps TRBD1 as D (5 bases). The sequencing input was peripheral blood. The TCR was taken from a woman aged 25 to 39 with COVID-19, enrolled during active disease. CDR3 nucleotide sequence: TGTGCCAGCACCCAGGGATCCTTCTTCTATGGCTACACCTTC. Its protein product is CASTQGSFFYGYTF.